The rows below give T cell receptor beta chains drawn from one sample of a study of blood T cell repertoires in COVID-19. TCRdb's table, derived via immunoSEQ multiplex PCR, lists solely in-frame clones and lacks some. This sample has over 85,000 clones; 87% occur once, and the top ten carry 1.1%. What was sequenced was peripheral blood. The receptor source for this set is a human donor in a cohort sampled during active COVID-19. CDR3s include the opening cysteine and the closing phenylalanine or tryptophan. D genes are given only for firm matches. Clone size is stated in some rows and not others, as once, few, many or a class when expanded.

d_call	j_call	v_call	clone_size	cdr3_nt	cdr3_aa
-	TRBJ2-5	TRBV6-6	-	TGTGCCAGCAGCCCTTATAGTTCGTCAGAGACCCAGTACTTC	CASSPYSSSETQYF
-	TRBJ1-5	TRBV5-1	-	TGCGCCAGCAGCTTGGCGGGGGGGAGCAATCAGCCCCAGCATTTT	CASSLAGGSNQPQHF
TRBD1	TRBJ1-1	TRBV27	-	TGTGCCAGCAGTCACCCCAGACAGGGAAGGGGAGAGAATCCTGAAGCTTTCTTT	CASSHPRQGRGENPEAFF
-	TRBJ1-5	TRBV29-1	-	TGCAGCGTTGTCGAGGGTTCTAGCAATCAGCCCCAGCATTTT	CSVVEGSSNQPQHF
TRBD1	TRBJ1-1	TRBV9	-	TGTGCCAGCAGCTCCCGGACAGGGCTGAACACTGAAGCTTTCTTT	CASSSRTGLNTEAFF
TRBD2	TRBJ2-2	TRBV25-1	-	TGTGCCAGCGGGACTAGCGGGGGCACCGGGGAGCTGTTTTTT	CASGTSGGTGELFF
-	TRBJ2-1	TRBV7-3	-	TGTGCCAGCAGCTTAACCCCACTCCCTCGGAATGAGCAGTTCTTC	CASSLTPLPRNEQFF
TRBD1	TRBJ2-1	TRBV24-1	-	TGTGCCACCAGTGACTCGGACAGGGAGCCGTACAATGAGCAGTTCTTC	CATSDSDREPYNEQFF
-	TRBJ1-2	TRBV21-1	-	TGTGCCAGCAGCAAAGGCTGGGACACCTCGGGGGGTGGCTACACCTTC	CASSKGWDTSGGGYTF
-	TRBJ2-7	TRBV7-2	-	TGTGCCAGCAGCTTAGGACTAGTCTCTGTTAAGTACTTC	CASSLGLVSVKYF
TRBD1	TRBJ2-2	TRBV24-1	-	TGTGCCACCAGTGATCCTTTAGCAGCGGACAGGGGAAGGACCGGGGAGCTGTTTTTT	CATSDPLAADRGRTGELFF
-	TRBJ2-7	TRBV6-1	-	TGTGCCAGCAGTGAGGACTTGAGTCCCTACGAGCAGTACTTC	CASSEDLSPYEQYF
-	TRBJ1-3	TRBV7-3	-	TGTGCCAGCAGCTTAACCGGACAGGGAAACACCATATATTTT	CASSLTGQGNTIYF
TRBD2	TRBJ2-1	TRBV5-8	-	TGTGCCAGCAGCTTTTTTCGGACTAGCGGGAAGAATGAGCAGTTCTTC	CASSFFRTSGKNEQFF
-	TRBJ1-1	TRBV5-1	-	TGCGCCAGCAGCCCGCGGCAGGGGCTACCTGAAGCTTTCTTT	CASSPRQGLPEAFF
TRBD1	TRBJ2-3	TRBV19	-	TGTGCCAGTCGTGACAGGGCGAGCACAGATACGCAGTATTTT	CASRDRASTDTQYF
-	TRBJ2-3	TRBV6-5	-	TGTGCCAGCAGCTCCGGCGGGGGCACAGATACGCAGTATTTT	CASSSGGGTDTQYF
TRBD2	TRBJ2-7	TRBV28	-	TGTGCCAGCAGCTTAGCGGGAGGCGCGTACGAGCAGTACTTC	CASSLAGGAYEQYF
-	TRBJ2-7	TRBV3-1/TRBV3-2	-	TGTGCCAGCAGCCAAGTTCATCTGGGCTTTGACGAGCAGTACTTC	CASSQVHLGFDEQYF
-	TRBJ1-6	TRBV11-2	-	TGTGCCAGCAGCTTAGAGGACACTGGAGTGGATGGGCCATTTGATTCACCCCTCCACTTT	CASSLEDTGVDGPFDSPLHF
-	TRBJ2-3	TRBV5-4	-	TGTGCCAGCAGCCCTCTATCGGCAGATACGCAGTATTTT	CASSPLSADTQYF
-	TRBJ2-6	TRBV19	-	TGTGCCAGTAGCGATCGAGTCAACGTCCTGACTTTC	CASSDRVNVLTF
TRBD2	TRBJ2-7	TRBV3-1/TRBV3-2	-	TGTGCCAGCAGCCAGAATTCCGGGACTAGCGCAACCGAGCAGTACTTC	CASSQNSGTSATEQYF
-	TRBJ2-4	TRBV19	-	TGTGCCAGTAGTATAGGCGACAACGGAGGAAACATTCAGTACTTC	CASSIGDNGGNIQYF
TRBD1	TRBJ1-5	TRBV28	few	TGTGCCAGCAGTTTAACCCACCGCATGACAGGGTCCAATCAGCCCCAGCATTTT	CASSLTHRMTGSNQPQHF
-	TRBJ2-4	TRBV7-9	few	TGTGCCAGCAGCGAGCGGGCTCGGTCTGGAGCCAAAAACATTCAGTACTTC	CASSERARSGAKNIQYF
TRBD2	TRBJ2-7	TRBV4-1	-	TGCGCCAGCAGCCAACCTCTGGGGGAGGGCAGGTACGAGCAGTACTTC	CASSQPLGEGRYEQYF
-	TRBJ2-3	TRBV10-3	-	TGTGCCATCAGTGTAGCTAGCACAGATACGCAGTATTTT	CAISVASTDTQYF
-	TRBJ1-2	TRBV28	once	TGTGCCAGCAGTCCACCGTTCCCGCAGGGGAGCGCCTATGGCTACACCTTC	CASSPPFPQGSAYGYTF
-	TRBJ2-1	TRBV19	-	TGTGCCAACCAGGGGGCCCCGAGGGCGGGGGACAATGAGCAGTTCTTC	CANQGAPRAGDNEQFF
-	TRBJ1-1	TRBV12-3/TRBV12-4	-	TGTGCCAGCAGCAAGCAGGGGACTGAAGCTTTCTTT	CASSKQGTEAFF
-	TRBJ2-5	TRBV14	-	TGTGCCAGCAGCCAAGGGTTTAAGGGGTTCCAAGAGACCCAGTACTTC	CASSQGFKGFQETQYF
-	TRBJ2-6	TRBV30	-	TGTGCCTGGAGTGACCTCCTCCTGGCCGGGTTCCCTTCCGGGGCCAACGTCCTGACTTTC	CAWSDLLLAGFPSGANVLTF
TRBD1	TRBJ2-2	TRBV28	-	TGTGCCAGCGAAGACAGGGCAGGGAGCGGGGAGCTGTTTTTT	CASEDRAGSGELFF
-	TRBJ1-2	TRBV11-3	-	TGTGCCAGCAGCTTAGAGAGAGGCCTTAGTGGCTACACCTTC	CASSLERGLSGYTF
TRBD2	TRBJ2-7	TRBV19	-	TGTGCCAGTAGTAGGGTAGCGGGTCCCTACGAGCAGTACTTC	CASSRVAGPYEQYF
-	TRBJ2-1	TRBV7-3	-	TGTGCCAGCAGCTTACAGGGGGCTGGCGGGAGACCTTCCTACAATGAGCAGTTCTTC	CASSLQGAGGRPSYNEQFF
-	TRBJ1-6	TRBV6-5	-	TGTGCCAGCAGTTACGACCCCACAGGGTTAAATTCACCCCTCCACTTT	CASSYDPTGLNSPLHF
TRBD1	TRBJ2-5	TRBV4-2	-	TGTGCCAGCAGCCCTGGGACAGGGGAAGAGACCCAGTACTTC	CASSPGTGEETQYF
TRBD1	TRBJ1-2	TRBV25-1	-	TGTGCCAGCACTGCTGGCGGACAGGGTGGAAATGGCTACACCTTC	CASTAGGQGGNGYTF
-	TRBJ2-1	TRBV28	few	TGTGCCAGCACCCCTGAGAGTAGCTCCTACAATGAGCAGTTCTTC	CASTPESSSYNEQFF
TRBD1	TRBJ2-4	TRBV15	-	TGTGCCACCAGCAGAGCGCCGGGGACAGGAAAAAACATTCAGTACTTC	CATSRAPGTGKNIQYF
-	TRBJ2-2	TRBV9	-	TGTGCCAGCAGCGGGGCAGGCAGTCGCACCGGGGAGCTGTTTTTT	CASSGAGSRTGELFF
-	TRBJ1-1	TRBV19	-	TGTGCCAGTAGTATCGCCAGGGTGAACACTGAAGCTTTCTTT	CASSIARVNTEAFF
TRBD2	TRBJ2-2	TRBV11-2	-	TGTGCCAGCAGCTTAGGGGGAGGGCCGCGGGAGAGAGTCGGGGAGCTGTTTTTT	CASSLGGGPRERVGELFF
TRBD1	TRBJ1-2	TRBV28	-	TGTGCCGGTAGGGATTCAACAGGGGCCTATGGCTACACCTTC	CAGRDSTGAYGYTF
TRBD2	TRBJ2-1	TRBV7-3	-	TGTGCCAGCAGCCTGGGGACTAGCGGGAGGGGAAGGAACAATGAGCAGTTCTTC	CASSLGTSGRGRNNEQFF
-	TRBJ2-7	TRBV18	-	TGTGCCAGCTCACCGCTCCGGGACACCTCCTACGAGCAGTACTTC	CASSPLRDTSYEQYF
-	TRBJ2-7	TRBV2	-	TGTGCCAGCAAGGACTCCGAAAATTCCTACGAGCAGTACTTC	CASKDSENSYEQYF